This TCR beta chain was sequenced in a study of T cells in Graves' hyperthyroidism and ophthalmopathy. The CDR3 consists of 14 residues. Germline lookup yields CDR1 SGDLS and CDR2 YYNGEE. V dropped 0 bases and J dropped 3; count of bases not matched to a gene: 1. Amplification yielded TCR beta CDR3 regions, with RNA transcripts as the source. The TCR CDR3 first-round RT-PCR relied on the HTBI primer set. TCRdb ran MiXCR on the multiplex PCR reads and lists one entry per CDR3 protein. The sample has a few hundred thousand distinct CDR3 sequences, about 16% seen once. This clonotype was counted between two and nine times.

Input material: blood. This receptor was identified in a woman aged 25 to 39 with Graves' ophthalmopathy. This sequence joins TRBV9 and TRBJ2-7; 9 bases line up with TRBD2. The CDR3 nucleotides are TGTGCCAGCAGCGTAGTTAGCGGGAGCTACGAGCAGTACTTC. Amino acid sequence: CASSVVSGSYEQYF.